A selection of T cell receptor beta chains follows, all from one sample in a study of blood T cell repertoires in COVID-19. Method: immunoSEQ multiplex PCR; TCRdb's copy keeps in-frame clones and lacks some. The data show hundreds of thousands of clones, 70% to 90% seen once. Sequencing input: peripheral blood. All receptors come from a woman aged 30 to 39 with COVID-19, enrolled during active disease. CDR3s include the opening cysteine and the closing phenylalanine or tryptophan. Fields, in order: CDR3 protein, CDR3 DNA, D gene, J gene, CDR3 length, clone size, V gene. The D gene is left open where the match is weak. Size values are once, few and many counts, or a class for expanded clones, and some rows have none.

CASSLRVQGLHEQYF TGTGCCAGCAGTTTAAGAGTACAGGGGCTGCACGAGCAGTACTTC TRBD1 TRBJ2-7 15 - TRBV27
CASSYITERGYNEQFF TGTGCCAGCAGTTACATCACCGAGCGGGGCTACAATGAGCAGTTCTTC TRBD2 TRBJ2-1 16 - TRBV6-2/TRBV6-3
CASSQTQGPSGNTIYF TGTGCCAGCAGCCAAACCCAGGGGCCCTCTGGAAACACCATATATTTT - TRBJ1-3 16 - TRBV3-1/TRBV3-2
CASSPHGASGNNEQFF TGTGCCAGCAGCCCCCATGGGGCTAGCGGCAACAATGAGCAGTTCTTC TRBD2 TRBJ2-1 16 - TRBV5-4
CATSDSDPGAIETQYF TGTGCCACCAGTGATTCAGACCCGGGTGCAATAGAGACCCAGTACTTC - TRBJ2-5 16 - TRBV24-1
CASSLAPHSNQPQHF TGTGCCAGCAGTCTGGCACCCCATAGCAATCAGCCCCAGCATTTT - TRBJ1-5 15 - TRBV28
CASSYRGADYEQYF TGTGCCAGCAGTTACCGGGGGGCAGACTACGAGCAGTACTTC - TRBJ2-7 14 - TRBV6-5
CASSRTRDRGLEGELFF TGCGCCAGCAGCCGGACCCGGGACAGGGGGCTAGAAGGGGAGCTGTTTTTT TRBD1 TRBJ2-2 17 - TRBV4-3
CASSQEEGQGRADTQYF TGCGCCAGCAGCCAAGAAGAGGGACAGGGGCGCGCAGATACGCAGTATTTT TRBD1 TRBJ2-3 17 few TRBV4-1
CASSRGTALYNEQFF TGTGCCAGCTCACGCGGGACAGCCCTCTACAATGAGCAGTTCTTC - TRBJ2-1 15 - TRBV18
CASSDVPGINEAFF TGTGCCAGCAGTGACGTACCGGGGATTAACGAAGCTTTCTTT - TRBJ1-1 14 - TRBV6-4
CASSANFAIEAFF TGTGCCAGCAGTGCGAACTTCGCAATTGAAGCTTTCTTT - TRBJ1-1 13 once TRBV6-2/TRBV6-3
CASSIDRGVVDTQYF TGTGCCAGTAGTATAGATCGAGGAGTGGTGGATACGCAGTATTTT - TRBJ2-3 15 once TRBV19
CASRRRTGANNYGYTF TGTGCCAGCAGGCGGAGGACAGGGGCCAACAACTATGGCTACACCTTC TRBD1 TRBJ1-2 16 - TRBV28
CASSFGQGGETQYF TGCGCCAGCAGCTTCGGGCAGGGGGGAGAGACCCAGTACTTC - TRBJ2-5 14 - TRBV5-1
CASSPPRQGRATDTQYF TGTGCCAGCAGCCCCCCTCGCCAGGGAAGGGCTACAGATACGCAGTATTTT - TRBJ2-3 17 - TRBV7-2
CASNFIGTANTGELFF TGTGCCAGTAATTTTATAGGGACAGCGAACACCGGGGAGCTGTTTTTT TRBD1 TRBJ2-2 16 once TRBV19
CAISAGTSATETQYF TGTGCCATCAGCGCGGGGACTAGCGCAACAGAGACCCAGTACTTC TRBD2 TRBJ2-5 15 - TRBV10-3
CASSSTSGRPPDTQYF TGCGCCAGCAGCTCGACTAGCGGGAGGCCCCCAGATACGCAGTATTTT TRBD2 TRBJ2-3 16 once TRBV5-1
CASSLATGGGTEAFF TGTGCCAGCAGCTTAGCAACCGGCGGTGGCACTGAAGCTTTCTTT - TRBJ1-1 15 once TRBV11-2
CASSPQRGSNQPQHF TGTGCCAGCAGTCCCCAGAGGGGGAGCAATCAGCCCCAGCATTTT - TRBJ1-5 15 - TRBV28